This paragraph reports one T cell receptor (beta chain). It lacks a known antigen. One base away there is no much larger clone; base qualities are not given. The sample belongs to a study of cytomegalovirus exposure and HLA in healthy donors (dated by TCRdb to about 2017). For the wider study: According to an earlier analysis of 450 to 650 of the donors, about 179 million T cells yielded roughly 110 million unique TCR beta sequences and 276 Gb of sequence data. Typing coverage differed by locus: A, B, C, DRB1 and DQB1 were typed in roughly 620-630 donors, DQA1 in 500 to 550, DPA1 in 600 to 610, and DPB1 in just under 480. Among 398 genotyped donors of the cohort, an average of about 240,000 unique TCR beta nucleotide sequences were sequenced per donor, roughly 20% of them non-productive. A later analysis re-analyzed previously published TCR beta repertoires from hundreds of donors and added high-resolution HLA genotyping to study TCR occurrence patterns. An earlier analysis of around 580 of the donors used high-throughput TCR beta sequencing to judge whether each TCR beta V gene segment behaved as functional or pseudogenic. Alongside the repertoire data, information on donor age, sex, ethnicity and CMV serostatus was compiled. In a later genetic analysis, genome-wide SNP genotypes for about 55% of the 666 donors were used, and that subset was treated as a discovery cohort. Every discovery cohort repertoire had been produced on one sequencing platform. About 320 gigabases of sequencing data and 70 million to 85 million unique TCR sequences were included in an early release covering 500 to 750 HLA-typed donors. In the later analysis, no new phenotypic data were used to find candidate immune exposures; instead, reliance was placed on TCR beta sequences and their occurrence across donors. Using immunosequencing, the study profiled T cell repertoires from 500 to 800 subjects and related those repertoires to cytomegalovirus serostatus. A few DR-DQ haplotypes were handled as single units for association and clustering because linkage in the cohort was strong. A separate validation cohort of over 95 different subjects was used in addition to the roughly 720-subject first cohort. To predict cytomegalovirus infection status, the study brought together high-throughput TCR immunosequencing, statistical association of individual TCRs with disease status, and machine learning. Among the 398 genotyped donors, approximately 77% belonged to the genetic ancestry cluster associated with self-reported Caucasian donors. Class I and class II HLA loci were covered by the typing at four-digit resolution. The study aimed to test whether signatures of past pathogen exposure could be identified by cataloging public T cell receptors. Points the paper makes about the study in general: The cohort was sequenced for TCR beta chains only, and without alpha or paired-chain data the features that could be detected were limited. Because some donors lacked HLA typing at each locus, the association tests relied only on the typed subset. Broadly in line with IMGT annotations, most TCR beta V segments showed up in productive rearrangements about 87% or about 30% of the time in an earlier analysis of approximately 640 of the donors. In a later genetic analysis, a missense DCLRE1C variant was associated with V-gene and J-gene trimming of TCR beta chains, and the association was replicated in an independent cohort. The study gave a list of 150 to 200 TCR beta chains associated with cytomegalovirus. The 87-base-pair reads could not distinguish some IMGT-functional V segments, including TRBV6-2 and TRBV6-3, so those segments were excluded. When HLA alleles, especially DR and DQ, strongly co-occurred, attributing TCR associations to individual alleles was difficult. CMV serostatus was the only immune exposure information available for the cohort. The classifier was reported to diagnose cytomegalovirus status with high specificity and sensitivity in both the original and validation cohorts. A later analysis associated about 17,000 TCR beta sequences with specific HLA alleles at a false discovery rate of 0.05. According to a later genetic analysis, donors in an Asian-associated ancestry cluster had fewer N-insertions in productive TCRs than the approximately 670-donor mean. Correlated functional status among segregating V segments might reflect linkage disequilibrium, but an unknown experimental factor could not be ruled out. In vitro tests confirmed that a few of the cytomegalovirus-associated TCR beta chains recognize cytomegalovirus antigens. Because counts were too low, roughly 16 rarely observed V segments, including chromosome 9 orphons, were left out of the earlier analysis of a few hundred of the donors. The sequencing pipeline was judged likely to have produced a cluster of highly shared sequence variants as a technical artifact. Sequencing depth was assumed to be roughly uniform across donors in the presence/absence analyses, though that assumption may not hold. Across donors, most TCR sequences were observed very rarely, whereas some public TCRs were present in many individuals. Compared with equally common non-associated chains, HLA-associated TCR beta chains in a later analysis were more clonally expanded and had lower generation probabilities. According to a later analysis, TCR association rates differed among HLA loci, with DRB1 alleles showing the most associated TCRs and HLA-C alleles showing the fewest. According to the authors, the approach could potentially be generalized to other disease states and immunological phenotypes. A later analysis found that most CMV-associated TCR beta chains appeared HLA-restricted, with HLA associations seemingly driven largely by CMV exposure. A further reported finding was that TCR beta sequences accurately predicted the HLA-A and HLA-B alleles for most subjects in the first cohort. In a later analysis, several top co-occurrence clusters were reported to appear linked to parvovirus B19, influenza, CMV and Epstein-Barr virus.

In total, 600 or so healthy bone marrow donors made up the cohort. All cohort members were sampled while nominally healthy, although unrecorded immune exposures were likely present. The donor tested CMV seronegative, placing the donor among the 300 to 450 seronegative members of the cohort. A peripheral blood sample was collected from each donor, and TCR beta sequencing was performed on peripheral blood mononuclear cells. Genomic DNA was extracted from the blood cell samples with the Qiagen DNeasy Blood Extraction Kit. The library was prepared using the immunoSEQ multiplex PCR assay. A mixture of 60 forward primers for TCR Vbeta segments and 13 reverse primers for TCR Jbeta segments was used in the multiplex PCR. The CDR3 region of rearranged TCR beta genes was amplified from genomic DNA with a multiplex PCR assay. On the Illumina HiSeq System, the amplified TCR beta libraries were sequenced as 87-base-pair reads. The authors' analysis ran thus. A later analysis tallied around 82 million unique TCR beta chains across the 666 repertoires, and roughly 11 million of those chains were shared by two or more donors. A nearest-neighbor algorithm error-corrected the raw reads and collapsed the reads into unique sequences, merging closely related sequences to remove PCR and sequencing errors. Alignment of CDR3 sequences to IMGT reference sequences was used to assign V, D and J gene segments. For a sequence to be retained, a match of at least six nucleotides was required to both a V gene segment and a J gene segment. A rearrangement was called productive if the CDR3 had no stop codons and remained in frame with V and J, and every other rearrangement was called non-productive. CDR3 was defined by IMGT convention, running from the second conserved V-encoded cysteine to the conserved J-encoded phenylalanine. In an earlier analysis of 587 of the donors, sequences lacking an unambiguous match to a single V gene segment were excluded. An earlier analysis of a few hundred of the donors classified V segments as functional when productive rearrangements were above 56.7% and as segregating when the standard deviation between donors was above 5%. A statistical classification framework was developed to diagnose cytomegalovirus status using the catalog of TCR beta chain sequences. In a later analysis, V and J genes were assigned by comparing TCR nucleotide sequences against IMGT/GENE-DB human TR gene sequences. In a later analysis, CDR3 sequences and most-parsimonious VDJ recombination scenarios were assigned using the TCRdist pipeline. In a later analysis, each TCR beta chain was defined by its CDR3 amino acid sequence together with its V-gene family, and reads lacking a unique V-gene family were excluded. A later analysis removed 500 to 600 highly shared, low-generation-probability nucleotide sequences to deal with suspected cross-contamination and a sequencing artifact. For each public chain, a later analysis derived a clonal expansion index from normalized ranks of inferred template counts within each repertoire. Generation probabilities in a later analysis came from a VDJ recombination model fitted to out-of-frame rearrangements, and those results were checked against IGoR. In a later analysis, hypergeometric tests were used to score TCR-TCR, TCR-HLA and TCR-CMV co-occurrence, with a repertoire-size bias correction applied to TCR pairs. To estimate false discovery rates, a later analysis permuted the HLA or CMV assignments 20 times. In a later analysis, co-occurring TCRs were grouped with DBSCAN, and TCRdist sequence similarity was added when clustering was performed within HLA-allele-positive subsets. Repertoires with fewer than 30,000 or more than 120,000 public chains, plus five repertoires with anomalous nucleotide sharing, were excluded from co-occurrence clustering. The immuneACCESS repertoire file appears here via TCRdb, limited to in-frame rearrangements. These files lack a portion of the clones; in checked studies, under half of the deficit traces to unresolved V genes, and the cause of the others is not known. The V and J calls and clone size were taken over from that table, and D and trimming were inferred from the DNA. Counted in this sample were roughly 140,000 clones; about 85% of them appeared once. Roughly 2.4% of the sample is held by the ten biggest clonotypes.

From the cysteine up to the phenylalanine, the CDR3 has a length of 15 residues. Only the CDR3 part of the read is kept: 45 bases, read in frame from the first base. Here V drops 6 bases and J drops 10 bases, and the junction holds 13 bases not matched to any gene. The germline V gene encodes CDR1 SNHLY and CDR2 FYNNEI. Here the chain combines TRBV2 and TRBJ2-1; 9 bases in between match TRBD2. The TCR originated in a woman aged 18-29 years in good health and CMV-seronegative. The material sequenced was PBMCs. The CDR3: CASRELGLAGDEQFF. The DNA reads TGTGCCAGCAGGGAATTGGGATTAGCGGGAGACGAGCAGTTCTTC.